The present TCR beta chain was sequenced within a study of molecular identifiers for immune sequencing clone quantification. This CDR3 has 17 residues. V shed 7 bases and J shed 1 base, with 17 bases lying between them. Germline V gene sequence: CDR1 SGHAT, CDR2 FQNNGV. Study findings and constraints: Clones above 20 RNA copies contained over 99% of effector molecules and under 1% of naive molecules.

MiXCR, run by TCRdb on the PCR reads, gives a single entry per CDR3 protein. There are 400,000 to 600,000 distinct CDR3 sequences in the sample; 20% to 25% occur only once, and approximately 0.84% lies in the top ten. This clonotype was seen more than once but under ten times. Its target is unknown. Preparation of naive CD8 libraries involved roughly 18,000 to 1,100,000 sorted cells and 10%, 30% or 50% RNA. This TCR came from a human donor in good health. Some libraries in this study had Jurkat cell RNA spiked in. The sequencing sample was made of naive CD8+ T cells from blood, with Jurkat cell RNA spiked in. Specified subset: FACS-sorted CD8+CD4-CCR7+CD45RA+ naive T cells. V is TRBV11-2 and J is TRBJ1-6; a possible D gene is TRBD1 (5 bases). CDR3 sequence (DNA): TGTGCCAGCACCCCCCGGAGCAGGGAGTCCTATAATTCACCCCTCCACTTT. Its translation is CASTPRSRESYNSPLHF.